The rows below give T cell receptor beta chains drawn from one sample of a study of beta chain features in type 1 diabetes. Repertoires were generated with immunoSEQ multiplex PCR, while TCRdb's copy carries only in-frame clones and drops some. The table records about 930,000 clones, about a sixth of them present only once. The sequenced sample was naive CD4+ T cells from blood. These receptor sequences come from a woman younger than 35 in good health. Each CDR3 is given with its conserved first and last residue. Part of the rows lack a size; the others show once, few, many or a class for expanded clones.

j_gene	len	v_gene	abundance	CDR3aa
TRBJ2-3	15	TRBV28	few	CASSPSGRLTDTQYF
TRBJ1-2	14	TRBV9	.	CASSGNRVNYGYTF
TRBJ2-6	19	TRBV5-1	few	CASSLNPQHDPSGANVLTF
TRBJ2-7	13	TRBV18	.	CASSQSRGNEQYF
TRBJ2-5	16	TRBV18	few	CASSPPGLAGAETQYF
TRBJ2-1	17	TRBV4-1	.	CASSQQGTSGSFYEQFF
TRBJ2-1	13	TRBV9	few	CASSVGREGEQFF
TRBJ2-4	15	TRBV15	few	CATSRQGSAKNIQYF
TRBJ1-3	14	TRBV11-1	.	CASSQDSLGNTIYF
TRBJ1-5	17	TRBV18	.	CASSLERDRYSNQPQHF
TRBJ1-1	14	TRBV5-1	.	CASSLTRGDTEAFF
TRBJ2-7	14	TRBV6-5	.	CASRPRTGTYEQYF
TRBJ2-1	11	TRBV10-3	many	CAISDQNEQFF
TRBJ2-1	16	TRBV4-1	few	CASSQDLGVRYNEQFF
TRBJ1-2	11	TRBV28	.	CASTRGWSCTF
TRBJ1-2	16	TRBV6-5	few	CASSYQGLGFYYGYTF
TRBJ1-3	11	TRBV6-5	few	CASRRENTIYF
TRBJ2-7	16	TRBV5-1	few	CASSWTGIGPSYEQYF
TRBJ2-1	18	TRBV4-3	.	CASSQDHPDRGNYNEQFF
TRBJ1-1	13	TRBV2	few	CASSGDRNTEAFF
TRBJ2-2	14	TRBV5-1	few	CASSSQQGRGELFF
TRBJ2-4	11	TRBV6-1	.	CASSEAKKQYF
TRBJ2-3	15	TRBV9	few	CASSVARRSTDTQYF
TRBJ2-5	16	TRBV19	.	CASGQGARLGVETQYF
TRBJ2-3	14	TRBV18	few	CASSPKGRLDTQYF
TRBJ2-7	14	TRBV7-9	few	CASSDGRTSYEQYF
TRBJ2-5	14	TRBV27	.	CASSAWGNQETQYF
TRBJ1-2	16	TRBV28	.	CASSLAGTGNNYGYTF
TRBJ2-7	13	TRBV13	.	CASQVYTSYEQYF
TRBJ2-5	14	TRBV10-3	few	CAIRGLGELETQYF
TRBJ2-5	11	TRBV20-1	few	CSASGEGTQYF
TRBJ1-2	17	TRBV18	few	CASSQDRETAGVGGYTF
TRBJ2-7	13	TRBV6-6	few	CASSRQGVDEQYF
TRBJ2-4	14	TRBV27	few	CASSSGRAKNIQYF
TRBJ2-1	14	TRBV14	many	CASSQGLGHSEQFF
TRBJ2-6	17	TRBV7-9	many	CASSSRALGSGANVLTF
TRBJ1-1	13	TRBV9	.	CASSVALDTEAFF
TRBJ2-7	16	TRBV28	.	CASNPGVWGVSYEQYF
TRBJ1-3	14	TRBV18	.	CASSPAREPNTIYF
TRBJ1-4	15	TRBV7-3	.	CASSLDEGTYEKLFF
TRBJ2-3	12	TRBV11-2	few	CASSSLGDTQYF
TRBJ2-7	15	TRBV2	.	CASSGGAGTTYEQYF
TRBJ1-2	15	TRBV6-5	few	CASSPWTGGAYGYTF
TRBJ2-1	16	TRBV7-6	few	CASSFEGQGSYNEQFF
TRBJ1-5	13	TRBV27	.	CASSWGADQPQHF
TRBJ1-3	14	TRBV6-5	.	CASSLTGVANTIYF
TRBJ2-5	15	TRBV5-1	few	CASSLEYPGRETQYF
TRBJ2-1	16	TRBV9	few	CASSVGLAGGPYEQFF
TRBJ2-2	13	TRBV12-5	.	CASGFVSGGELFF
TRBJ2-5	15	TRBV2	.	CASSEFAGGKETQYF
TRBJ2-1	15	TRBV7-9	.	CASSLGTSGHNEQFF
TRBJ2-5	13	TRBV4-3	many	CASSRTIQETQYF
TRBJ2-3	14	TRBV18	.	CASSPPSSSDTQYF
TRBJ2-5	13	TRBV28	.	CASSLGGKETQYF
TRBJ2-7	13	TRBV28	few	CASIQGNSYEQYF